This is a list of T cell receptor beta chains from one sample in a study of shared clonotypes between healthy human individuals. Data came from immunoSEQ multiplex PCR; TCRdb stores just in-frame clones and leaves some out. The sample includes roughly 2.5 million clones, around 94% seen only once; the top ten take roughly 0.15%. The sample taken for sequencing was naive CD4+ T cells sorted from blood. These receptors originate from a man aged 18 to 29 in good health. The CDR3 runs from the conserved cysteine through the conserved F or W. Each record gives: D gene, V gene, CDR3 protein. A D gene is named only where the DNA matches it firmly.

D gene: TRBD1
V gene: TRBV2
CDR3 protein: CASRMGQVNTGELFF

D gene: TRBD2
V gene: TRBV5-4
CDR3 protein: CARTLRGLAGSSYNEQFF

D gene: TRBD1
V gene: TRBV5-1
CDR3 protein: CASSPPQGQGRETQYF

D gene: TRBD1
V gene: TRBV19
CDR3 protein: CASSITGGETEAFF

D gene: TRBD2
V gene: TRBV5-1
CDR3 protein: CASTVGVAGEGETQYF

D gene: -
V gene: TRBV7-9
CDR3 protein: CASSLVQGTNEKLFF

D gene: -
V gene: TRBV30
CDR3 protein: CAWSRDLGNTIYF

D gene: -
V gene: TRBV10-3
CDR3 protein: CAISEIPQPSYEQYF

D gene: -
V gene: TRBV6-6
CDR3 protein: CASSYSGPLDLFF

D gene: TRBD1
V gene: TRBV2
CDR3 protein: CASSAGQGYYEQYF

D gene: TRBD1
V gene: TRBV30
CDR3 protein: CAWGGQGSEKLFF

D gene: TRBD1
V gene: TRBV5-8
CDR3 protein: CASKPRQGGYTGELFF

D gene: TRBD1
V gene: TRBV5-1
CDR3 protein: CASSSDRAGANVLTF

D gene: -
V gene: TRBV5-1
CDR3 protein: CASSSWVSPSYEQYF

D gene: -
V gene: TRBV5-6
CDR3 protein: CASIAGGAKGDTQYF

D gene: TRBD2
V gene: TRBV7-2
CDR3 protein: CASRPLALSYNEQFF

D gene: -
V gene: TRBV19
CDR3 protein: CASSPRGATNEKLFF

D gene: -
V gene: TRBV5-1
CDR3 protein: CASSLGLNQPQHF

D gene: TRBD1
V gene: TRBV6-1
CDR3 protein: CASSVTGTGPLGQYF

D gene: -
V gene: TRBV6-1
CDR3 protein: CASSEARGTGNQPQHF

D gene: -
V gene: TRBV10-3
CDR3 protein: CAISGNRASNTGELFF

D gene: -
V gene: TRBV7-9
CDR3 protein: CASSPIGSPSNSPLHF

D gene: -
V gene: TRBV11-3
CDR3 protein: CASSLGGSETQYF

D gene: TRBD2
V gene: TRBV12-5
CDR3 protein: CASGLVWVAGGQDTQYF